This T cell receptor beta chain comes out of a study of T cell clonality in common variable immunodeficiency. Findings of the study overall: Fewer TCRbeta clones were shared among CVID subjects than controls. Compared with healthy controls, CVID subjects showed increased TCRbeta clonality, mostly in about a third.

The CDR3 runs to 13 residues. The V gene end was trimmed by 5 bases and the J gene end by 5 bases; junction bases not matched to a gene: 1. CDR1 SNHLY and CDR2 FYNNEI come from the germline V gene. Profiled with immunoSEQ multiplex PCR; TCRdb holds only in-frame clones, not every one. The specimen has tens of thousands of clones, none found just once. This clone has a count of ten or more. What it binds is unknown. The CDR3 is cut off 3 residues early in the read; its end comes from the germline J gene. Each donor provided about 5 to 8.5 ml of heparinized whole blood. What was sequenced was peripheral blood mononuclear cells. The sequence came from a person aged 18 to 70 in good health. J is TRBJ2-4 and V is TRBV2, with TRBD1 identical over 9 bases. CDR3 sequence: CASSRTGENIQYF. Partial CDR3 DNA: TGTGCCAGCAGTCGGACAGGGGAAAACATT.